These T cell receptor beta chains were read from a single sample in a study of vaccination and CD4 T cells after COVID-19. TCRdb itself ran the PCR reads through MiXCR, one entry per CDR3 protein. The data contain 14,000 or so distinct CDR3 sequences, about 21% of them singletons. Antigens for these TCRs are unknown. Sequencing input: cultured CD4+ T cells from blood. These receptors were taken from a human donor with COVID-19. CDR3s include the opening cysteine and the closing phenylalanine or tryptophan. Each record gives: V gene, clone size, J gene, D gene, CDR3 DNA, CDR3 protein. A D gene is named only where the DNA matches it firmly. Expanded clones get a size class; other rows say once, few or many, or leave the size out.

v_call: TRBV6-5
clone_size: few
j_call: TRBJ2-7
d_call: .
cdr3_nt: TGTGCCAGCAGTTACATGCGTAGTGCCTACGAGCAGTACTTC
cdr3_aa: CASSYMRSAYEQYF

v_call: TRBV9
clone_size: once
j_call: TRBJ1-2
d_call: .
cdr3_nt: TGTGCCAGCAGCGTAGGACAGTTAAACTATGGCTACACCTTC
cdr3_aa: CASSVGQLNYGYTF

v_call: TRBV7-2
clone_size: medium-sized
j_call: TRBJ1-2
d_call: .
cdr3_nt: TGTGCCAGCAACTACCAGGGCCCTGGCTATGGCTACACCTTC
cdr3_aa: CASNYQGPGYGYTF

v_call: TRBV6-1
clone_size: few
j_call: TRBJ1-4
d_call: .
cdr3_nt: TGTGCCAGCAGTCAACCCCGCGGAGGGGCCTCTGGTGAAAAACTGTTTTTT
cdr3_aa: CASSQPRGGASGEKLFF

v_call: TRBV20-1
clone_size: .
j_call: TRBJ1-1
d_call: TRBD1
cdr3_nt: TGCAGTGCTAGCCCCTGGACAGGGGCGAAGAACACTGAAGCTTTCTTT
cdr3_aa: CSASPWTGAKNTEAFF

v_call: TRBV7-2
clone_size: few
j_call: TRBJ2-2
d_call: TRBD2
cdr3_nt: TGTGCCAGCAGCTCCGTCGGGGGGGGTAACACCGGGGAGCTGTTTTTT
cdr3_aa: CASSSVGGGNTGELFF

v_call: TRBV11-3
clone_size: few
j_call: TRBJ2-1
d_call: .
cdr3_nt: TGTGCCAGCAGCTTAGATCCGGCCGTCAATGAGCAGTTCTTC
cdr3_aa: CASSLDPAVNEQFF

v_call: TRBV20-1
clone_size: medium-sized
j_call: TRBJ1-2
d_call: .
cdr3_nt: TGCAGTGCTAGAGAAGGGAGAGTTGGCTACACCTTC
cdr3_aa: CSAREGRVGYTF

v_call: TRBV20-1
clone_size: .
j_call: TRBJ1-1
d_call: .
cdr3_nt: TGCAGTGCCACCAGGGGGAACACTGAAGCTTTCTTT
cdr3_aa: CSATRGNTEAFF

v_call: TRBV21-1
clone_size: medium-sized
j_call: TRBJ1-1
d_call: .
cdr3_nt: TGTGCCAGCAGCCTACAGGGGGCGAACACTGAAGCTTTCTTT
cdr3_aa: CASSLQGANTEAFF

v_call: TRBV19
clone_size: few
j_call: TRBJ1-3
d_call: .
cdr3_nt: TGTGCCAGTAGTATGGGGATCTCTGGAAACACCATATATTTT
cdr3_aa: CASSMGISGNTIYF

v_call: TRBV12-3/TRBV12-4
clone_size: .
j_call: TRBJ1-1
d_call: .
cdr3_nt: TGTGCCAGCAGTGCAGGGTCATGGATGAAGACGGAGACTGAAGCTTTCTTT
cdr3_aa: CASSAGSWMKTETEAFF

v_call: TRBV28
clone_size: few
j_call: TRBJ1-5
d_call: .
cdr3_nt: TGTGCCAGCAGTTTATGGGGGCCCCAAAATCAGCCCCAGCATTTT
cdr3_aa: CASSLWGPQNQPQHF

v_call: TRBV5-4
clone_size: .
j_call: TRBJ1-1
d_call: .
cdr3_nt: TGTGCCAGCAGCTTGGCAAGCCAGGGTGGCACTGAAGCTTTCTTT
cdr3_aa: CASSLASQGGTEAFF

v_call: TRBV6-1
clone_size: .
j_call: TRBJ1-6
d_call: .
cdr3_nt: TGTGCCAGCCAAATAAGGGATGACTATTCACCCCTCCACTTT
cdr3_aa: CASQIRDDYSPLHF

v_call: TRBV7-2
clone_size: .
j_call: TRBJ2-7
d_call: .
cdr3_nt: TGTGCCAGCAGGGGCCCCTACGAGCAGTACTTC
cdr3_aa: CASRGPYEQYF

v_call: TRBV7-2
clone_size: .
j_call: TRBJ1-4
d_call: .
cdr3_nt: TGTGCCAGCAGTCCGGACGCCTCTAATGAAAAACTGTTTTTT
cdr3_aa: CASSPDASNEKLFF

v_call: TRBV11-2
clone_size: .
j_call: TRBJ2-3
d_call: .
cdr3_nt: TGTGCCAGCAGCTTAAATCTCCGGGCATTCGCAGATACGCAGTATTTT
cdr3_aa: CASSLNLRAFADTQYF

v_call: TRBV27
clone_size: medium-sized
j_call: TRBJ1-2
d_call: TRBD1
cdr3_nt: TGTGCCAGCAGTTTTCTACAGGGGAACTATGGCTACACCTTC
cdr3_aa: CASSFLQGNYGYTF

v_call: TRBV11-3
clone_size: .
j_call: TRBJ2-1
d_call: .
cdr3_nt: TGTGCCAGCAGCTTAGCTCGCAGCAACAATGAGCAGTTCTTC
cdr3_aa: CASSLARSNNEQFF

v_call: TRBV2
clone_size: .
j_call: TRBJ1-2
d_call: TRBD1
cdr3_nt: TGTGCCAGCACTGGACAGGCTTTGAACTATGGCTACACCTTC
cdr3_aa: CASTGQALNYGYTF

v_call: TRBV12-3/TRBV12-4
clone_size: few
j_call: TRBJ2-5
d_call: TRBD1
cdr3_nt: TGTGCCAGCAGTTTAAGGCCGGGACAGGGATCTCGAGAGACCCAGTACTTC
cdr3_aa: CASSLRPGQGSRETQYF

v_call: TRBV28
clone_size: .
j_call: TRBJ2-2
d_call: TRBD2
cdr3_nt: TGTGCCAGCAGCTCCTTGGGACTAGCGGGGAACACCGGGGAGCTGTTTTTT
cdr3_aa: CASSSLGLAGNTGELFF

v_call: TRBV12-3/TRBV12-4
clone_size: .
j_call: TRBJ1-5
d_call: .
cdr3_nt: TGTGCCAGCAGTTCGATGGGGGCTTCGAATCAGCCCCAGCATTTT
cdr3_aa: CASSSMGASNQPQHF

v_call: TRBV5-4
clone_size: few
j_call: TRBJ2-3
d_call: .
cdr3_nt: TGTGCCAGCAGCTTTGAGCGCACAGATACGCAGTATTTT
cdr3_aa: CASSFERTDTQYF

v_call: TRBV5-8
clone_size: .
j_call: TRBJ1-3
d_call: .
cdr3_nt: TGTGCCAGCCTCGTGCGCTCTGGAAACACCATATATTTT
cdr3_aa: CASLVRSGNTIYF

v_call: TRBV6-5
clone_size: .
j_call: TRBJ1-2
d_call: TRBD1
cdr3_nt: TGTGCCAGCAGTTACTCCCGGGACAGGGAACGCTATGGCTACACCTTC
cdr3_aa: CASSYSRDRERYGYTF

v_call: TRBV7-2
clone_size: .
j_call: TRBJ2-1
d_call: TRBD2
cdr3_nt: TGTGCCAGCAGTCTTAGCGGGGGCTACAATGAGCAGTTCTTC
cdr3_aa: CASSLSGGYNEQFF

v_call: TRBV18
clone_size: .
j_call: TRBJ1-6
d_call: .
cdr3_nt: TGTGCCAGCTCACCACAGTCCAGCTCCTATAATTCACCCCTCCACTTT
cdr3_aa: CASSPQSSSYNSPLHF

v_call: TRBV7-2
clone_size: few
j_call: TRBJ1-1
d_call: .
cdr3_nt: TGTGCCAGCAGCTTATTTTACAGCAACACTGAAGCTTTCTTT
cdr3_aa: CASSLFYSNTEAFF

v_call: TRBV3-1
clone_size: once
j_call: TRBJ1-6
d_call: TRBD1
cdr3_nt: TGTGCCAGCAGCCAAGGGGCAGGGGGCTTACATAATTCACCCCTCCACTTT
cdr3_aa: CASSQGAGGLHNSPLHF

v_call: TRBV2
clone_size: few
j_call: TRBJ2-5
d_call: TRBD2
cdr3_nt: TGTGCCAGCAGGAAGGGACTAGCGGGGGAAGAGACCCAGTACTTC
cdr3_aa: CASRKGLAGEETQYF

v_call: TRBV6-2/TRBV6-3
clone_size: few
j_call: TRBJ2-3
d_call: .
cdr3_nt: TGTGCCAGCAGTTCCAGGGGCACAGATACGCAGTATTTT
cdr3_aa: CASSSRGTDTQYF

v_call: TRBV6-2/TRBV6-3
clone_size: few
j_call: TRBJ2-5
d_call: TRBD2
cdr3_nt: TGTGCCAGCAGTCCTAGCGGGGGGGCCCGGACCCAGTACTTC
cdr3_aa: CASSPSGGARTQYF

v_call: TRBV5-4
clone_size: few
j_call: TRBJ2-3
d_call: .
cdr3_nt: TGTGCCAGCAGCTTCAGCAGCACAGATACGCAGTATTTT
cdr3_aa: CASSFSSTDTQYF

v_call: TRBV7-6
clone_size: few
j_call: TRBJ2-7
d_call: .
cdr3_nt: TGTGCCAGCAGCTTAACAGCCTCCTACGAGCAGTACTTC
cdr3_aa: CASSLTASYEQYF